Presented here are 28 T cell receptor beta chains from one specimen sequenced in a study of T-cell reconstitution after alpha-beta-depleted transplantation in children. The TCRbeta library was prepared with unique molecular identifiers. In TCRdb, the PCR reads were re-called with MiXCR into one record per CDR3 protein. The data show approximately 1,000,000 distinct CDR3 sequences, roughly 29% seen once. This sample comprised PBMCs, mostly from graft donor cells, obtained 360 days after TCRalphabeta/CD19-depleted stem cell transplant. The receptors were sampled from a boy younger than two who had a stem cell transplant for SCID, so the T cells may come from the graft donor.

This clonotype has just a few counts. The V call is TRBV5-1, the J call TRBJ1-2; D gene ambiguous. This CDR3 spans 14 amino acids. Trimming removed 0 bases at V and 3 bases at J, with 9 bases between. The germline V gene has CDR1 SGHRS and CDR2 YFSETQ. CDR3 protein: CASSLEDGDYGYTF. The DNA for the CDR3 is TGCGCCAGCAGCTTGGAGGACGGGGACTATGGCTACACCTTC.

This clonotype was seen a few times. The chain joins TRBV12-3 or TRBV12-4 to TRBJ2-7; D ambiguous. The CDR3 length is 12 residues. V gave up 3 bases and J gave up 6 bases, with 9 bases separating them. Written as DNA, the CDR3 is TGTGCCAGCAGTTTGGCAGCAAGCGAGCAGTACTTC. Amino acid sequence: CASSLAASEQYF.

This clonotype has only one observation. This rearrangement joins TRBV27 to TRBJ2-2; 9 positions agree with TRBD2. The length of the CDR3 is 17 residues. Germline assignment: CDR1 MNHEY and CDR2 SMNVEV (reference sequence). V gave up 3 bases and J gave up 8 bases; unmatched junction bases: 13. DNA for the CDR3: TGTGCCAGCAGTTTTGTCGTGGCTAGCGGGGTTATTGGGGAGCTGTTTTTT. Protein sequence: CASSFVVASGVIGELFF.

The chain uses TRBV20-1 and TRBJ2-2; TRBD1 agrees at 8 bases. Trimming removed 6 bases from V and 2 bases from J; junction bases left unmatched: 5. Germline assignment: CDR1 DFQATT and CDR2 SNEGSKA (reference sequence). This CDR3 is 14 amino acids long. The CDR3 reads CSAPDRVNTGELFF. CDR3 nucleotide sequence: TGCAGTGCCCCGGACAGGGTCAACACCGGGGAGCTGTTTTTT.

The V and J genes are TRBV4-2 and TRBJ2-5, with D perhaps assigned TRBD1 or TRBD2 (7 bases each). Trimming shortened V by 4 bases and J by 4 bases, and 25 bases separated the two germline ends. Germline CDR1 reads LGHNA; CDR2 reads YNFKEQ. This CDR3 has 18 amino acids. CDR3 sequence reads: CASSLASRGGGWGETQYF. In nucleotides, the CDR3 is TGTGCCAGCAGCCTCGCTTCTCGGGGAGGGGGCTGGGGAGAGACCCAGTACTTC.

In its sample, this clonotype was seen a few times. The rearrangement links TRBV5-1 to TRBJ1-4, with no clear D. Per germline, CDR1 SGHRS and CDR2 YFSETQ. Trimming removed 5 bases at V and 0 bases at J, with 8 bases between. This CDR3 has 14 residues. CDR3 amino acids: CASSPDATNEKLFF. The CDR3 DNA reads as TGCGCCAGCAGTCCGGATGCAACTAATGAAAAACTGTTTTTT.

This chain uses TRBV7-6 with TRBJ2-7; TRBD2 is a possible D gene (7 bases). The germline gives CDR1 SGHVS, CDR2 FNYEAQ. The length of the CDR3 is 16 residues. V dropped 4 bases and J dropped 1 base, with 17 bases sitting between them. CDR3 residues: CASSYYPGGESYEQYF. CDR3 bases: TGTGCCAGCAGCTACTACCCGGGGGGCGAATCCTACGAGCAGTACTTC.

The genes are TRBV27 and TRBJ2-7; 9 bases line up with TRBD1. The CDR3 contains 15 residues. Losses at the gene ends were 2 bases for V and 2 bases for J; bases not matched to a gene: 4. Germline V lookup: CDR1 MNHEY, CDR2 SMNVEV (reference sequence). For the CDR3, the DNA is TGTGCCAGCAGTTTAGATGGGACAGGGACCTACGAGCAGTACTTC. Encoded protein: CASSLDGTGTYEQYF.

This clonotype was picked up many times. The chain is built from TRBV7-2 and TRBJ2-7; 8 nucleotides align to TRBD1. J gave up 2 bases and V 6 bases, and 6 bases lay outside the gene matches. Germline CDR1 reads SGHTA; CDR2 reads FQGNSA. The CDR3 is 14 residues long. CDR3 residues: CASSPRQGPYEQYF. CDR3 in DNA: TGTGCCAGCAGTCCCCGACAGGGGCCCTACGAGCAGTACTTC.

The chain joins TRBV20-1 to TRBJ1-5; 7 positions match TRBD1. The J segment lost 3 bases and the V segment lost 5 bases, leaving 19 bases of the junction unmatched. This CDR3 comprises 18 residues. Germline CDR1 reads DFQATT; CDR2 reads SNEGSKA (reference sequence). The CDR3 DNA sequence: TGCAGTGCTGCTGACTCGACAGGGAACCTTATGAACAATCAGCCCCAGCATTTT. Encoded protein: CSAADSTGNLMNNQPQHF.

The chain joins TRBV15 to TRBJ2-7, with D perhaps matching TRBD2 (5 bases). The germline gives CDR1 LNHNV, CDR2 YYDKDF (reference sequence). The CDR3 loop spans 13 amino acids. Trimming pared 8 bases from V and 3 bases from J, leaving 14 bases between. Here the CDR3 reads CATSLAPLYEQYF. CDR3 bases: TGTGCCACCTCCTTAGCGCCCCTCTACGAGCAGTACTTC.

This clonotype was seen a handful of times. The chain is built from TRBV3-1 and TRBJ2-1; 9 bases align to TRBD1. Losses at the gene ends were 6 bases for V and 1 base for J; bases not matched to a gene: 10. The CDR3 loop spans 17 amino acids. Per the germline V gene, CDR1 is LGHDT and CDR2 is YNNKEL (reference sequence). The CDR3 bases are TGTGCCAGCAGTCCCGGGACAGGGAAGGGTTCCTACAATGAGCAGTTCTTC. As protein: CASSPGTGKGSYNEQFF.

This clonotype was detected a few times. The chain links TRBV7-2 to TRBJ2-1, with a possible D match to TRBD2 (7 bases). The germline CDR1 and CDR2 sequences are SGHTA and FQGNSA. V was shortened by 4 bases and J by 1 base, with 14 bases between the two germline ends. This CDR3 has 16 amino acids. The CDR3 nucleotides are TGTGCCAGCAGCTCGAGGGGGGGGGATTCCTACAATGAGCAGTTCTTC. It encodes CASSSRGGDSYNEQFF.

The chain uses TRBV20-1 and TRBJ2-3; tentatively, D is TRBD1 (6 bases). Germline assignment: CDR1 DFQATT and CDR2 SNEGSKA (reference sequence). V lost 8 bases, J lost 3 bases, and 15 bases lay in between. The CDR3 is made up of 13 amino acids. CDR3 bases: TGCAGTAGCCAGGGGTATTGGACAGATACGCAGTATTTT. Translating it yields CSSQGYWTDTQYF.

The gene calls are TRBV11-2 and TRBJ2-7, with D perhaps TRBD2 (6 bases). This CDR3 is built from 13 residues. Trimming stripped 5 bases from V and 6 bases from J, with 14 bases between. The germline V gene has CDR1 SGHAT and CDR2 FQNNGV. The CDR3 sequence: CASSVGGVREQYF. CDR3 DNA: TGTGCCAGCAGCGTTGGAGGGGTTCGCGAGCAGTACTTC.

This clonotype was seen more than once but under ten times. V and J are TRBV7-8 and TRBJ2-3; no definite D call. From germline, CDR1 is SGHVS and CDR2 FQNEAQ. The CDR3 sequence is 8 residues long. Trimming took 10 bases from V and 6 from J, leaving 2 bases between them. DNA for the CDR3: TGTGCCACGGATACGCAGTATTTT. It specifies CATDTQYF.

The CDR3 reads CASSPDRSYNEQFF. CDR3 in DNA: TGTGCCAGCAGTCCGGACAGGTCCTACAATGAGCAGTTCTTC. This chain joins TRBV12-3 or TRBV12-4 and TRBJ2-1, with 7 bases lining up with TRBD1. CDR3 length: 14 residues. Unmatched junction bases numbered 2, after V lost 5 bases and J lost 1 base.

This chain connects TRBV7-6 to TRBJ2-5; 10 nucleotides line up with TRBD2. CDR3 length: 15 residues. CDR1 and CDR2 from the germline V gene are SGHVS and FNYEAQ. Trimming removed 8 bases from V and 1 base from J; junction bases left unmatched: 7. The DNA of the CDR3 is TGTGCCAGCGATGATCTAGCGGGGGTCCAAGAGACCCAGTACTTC. The encoded protein is CASDDLAGVQETQYF. The whole variable domain, remainder taken from reference TRBV7-6 and TRBJ2-5, is GAGVSQSPRYKVTKRGQDVALRCDPISGHVSLYWYRQALGQGPEFLTYFNYEAQQDKSGLPNDRFSAERPEGSISTLTIQRTEQRDSAMYRCASDDLAGVQETQYFGPGTRLLVL.

In this sample, this clonotype turned up a few times. This chain links TRBV12-3 or TRBV12-4 with TRBJ2-1; 8 bases are shared with TRBD1. The V segment lost 5 bases and the J segment 15 bases; nucleotides outside the gene matches: 9. This CDR3 spans 12 amino acids. The CDR3 DNA reads TGTGCCAGCAGTCTTGGACAGGGCGGTCGGTTCTTC. Amino acids: CASSLGQGGRFF.

The rearrangement joins TRBV7-9 to TRBJ2-7, with 9 positions matching TRBD1. V shed 1 base and J 3 bases; nucleotides not matched to a gene: 4. The CDR3 length is 15 residues. Germline V CDR1 and CDR2: SEHNR, FQNEAQ (reference sequence). Here the CDR3 reads CASSLEQGANYEQYF. The CDR3 DNA is TGTGCCAGCAGCTTAGAACAGGGGGCGAACTACGAGCAGTACTTC.

This clonotype was seen a few times. The V call is TRBV24-1, the J call TRBJ2-1; D possibly corresponds to TRBD2 (5 bases). Between the trimmed V and J ends, which lost 5 bases and 8 bases, there was a span of 18 bases. This CDR3 has 15 residues. The germline V gene has CDR1 KGHDR and CDR2 SFDVKD. The CDR3 sequence: CATSGGSLGKDEQFF. The CDR3 bases are TGTGCCACCAGTGGCGGCAGCCTCGGGAAGGATGAGCAGTTCTTC.

This chain joins TRBV7-9 and TRBJ2-7, with D perhaps TRBD2 (5 bases). The CDR3 has 17 amino acids. The V and J ends lost 3 bases and 0 bases respectively, with 18 bases between them. Germline CDR1 SEHNR, CDR2 FQNEAQ (reference sequence). Here the CDR3 reads CASSFGRPSRGSYEQYF. The CDR3, as DNA: TGTGCCAGCAGCTTCGGGCGCCCTAGCCGGGGCTCCTACGAGCAGTACTTC.

As concerns this clonotype: Its ends do not fully match the called genes, so a read error is possible. The chain employs TRBV11-2 and TRBJ2-3; 13 nucleotides match TRBD2. The CDR3 has 14 amino acids. The V gene's germline CDR1 is SGHAT and CDR2 FQNNGV. This CDR3 reads CASSSTSLAGGLDF. The CDR3 bases are TGTGCCAGCAGCTCTACTTCACTAGCGGGGGGGCTGGATTTT.

This clonotype was picked up a small number of times. The chain uses TRBV12-3 or TRBV12-4 and TRBJ2-2; D not resolved. The CDR3 sequence is 14 residues long. V lost 3 bases to trimming and J lost 6 bases, with 11 bases between them. The CDR3 DNA sequence: TGTGCCAGCAGTTTGCATGTAGCCGCCGGGGAGCTGTTTTTT. This sequence encodes CASSLHVAAGELFF.

This clonotype was recorded at least ten times. The chain carries TRBV5-1 and TRBJ2-1; the D call may be TRBD1 or TRBD2 (6 bases each). Germline CDR1 and CDR2: SGHRS and YFSETQ. V lost 0 bases and J 2 bases, leaving 9 bases between the germline ends. The CDR3 runs 15 residues. The CDR3 coding sequence is TGCGCCAGCAGCTTGGTGGGGGGCACCTACAATGAGCAGTTCTTC. Translating it yields CASSLVGGTYNEQFF.

The chain recombines TRBV5-6 with TRBJ2-3; 10 bases are shared with TRBD1. The CDR3 sequence is 15 residues long. In germline, CDR1 is SGHDT, CDR2 YYEEEE. The V segment lost 2 bases and the J segment 2 bases; nucleotides outside the gene matches: 2. CDR3 DNA sequence: TGTGCCAGCAGCTTCGACAGGGGGCTCACAGATACGCAGTATTTT. It translates to CASSFDRGLTDTQYF.

The chain employs TRBV5-1 and TRBJ1-1; no definite D call. V lost 2 bases to trimming and J lost 0 bases, with 17 bases between them. Germline V lookup: CDR1 SGHRS, CDR2 YFSETQ. This CDR3 comprises 17 residues. CDR3 residues: CASSFLSPKSVNTEAFF. DNA for the CDR3: TGCGCCAGCAGCTTTCTGAGCCCTAAGTCGGTGAACACTGAAGCTTTCTTT.

This clonotype occurred a few times. This sequence joins TRBV29-1 and TRBJ2-7, with D hard to call. The V gene's germline CDR1 is SQVTM and CDR2 ANQGSEA. There are 12 residues in the CDR3. V lost 4 bases and J 9 bases, leaving 16 bases between the germline ends. The CDR3: CSVAKTPTGQYF. CDR3 DNA: TGCAGCGTTGCAAAAACCCCAACCGGGCAGTACTTC.